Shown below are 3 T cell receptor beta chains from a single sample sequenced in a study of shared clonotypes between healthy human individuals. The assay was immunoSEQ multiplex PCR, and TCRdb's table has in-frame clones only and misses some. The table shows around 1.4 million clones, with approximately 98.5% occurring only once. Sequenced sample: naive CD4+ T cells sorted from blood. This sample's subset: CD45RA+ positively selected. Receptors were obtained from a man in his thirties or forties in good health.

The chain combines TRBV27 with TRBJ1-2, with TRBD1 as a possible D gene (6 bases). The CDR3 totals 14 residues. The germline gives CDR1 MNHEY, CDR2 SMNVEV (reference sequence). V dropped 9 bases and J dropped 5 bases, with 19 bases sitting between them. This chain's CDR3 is CARILETGRYGYTF. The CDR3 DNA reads TGTGCCAGGATCTTGGAAACAGGGAGGTATGGCTACACCTTC.

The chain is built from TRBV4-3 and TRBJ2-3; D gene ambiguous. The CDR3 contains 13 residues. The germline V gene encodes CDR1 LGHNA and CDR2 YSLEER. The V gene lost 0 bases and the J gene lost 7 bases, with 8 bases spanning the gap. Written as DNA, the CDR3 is TGCGCCAGCAGCCAAGAAAACTCATATACGCAGTATTTT. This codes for CASSQENSYTQYF.

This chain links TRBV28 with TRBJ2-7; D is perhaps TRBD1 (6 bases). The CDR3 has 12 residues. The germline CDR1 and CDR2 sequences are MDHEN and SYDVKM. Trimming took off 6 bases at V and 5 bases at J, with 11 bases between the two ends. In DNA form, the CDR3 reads TGTGCCAGCAGGGACAGTCCGGACGAGCAGTACTTC. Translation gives CASRDSPDEQYF. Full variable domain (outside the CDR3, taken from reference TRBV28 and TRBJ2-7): DVKVTQSSRYLVKRTGEKVFLECVQDMDHENMFWYRQDPGLGLRLIYFSYDVKMKEKGDIPEGYSVSREKKERFSLILESASTNQTSMYLCASRDSPDEQYFGPGTRLTVT.